A selection of T cell receptor beta chains follows, all from one sample in a study of blood T cell repertoires in COVID-19. The data were produced by immunoSEQ multiplex PCR, yet TCRdb's version contains in-frame clones alone and is incomplete. Here the sample spans approximately 300,000 clones, approximately 92% being singletons. Sequencing used peripheral blood. These receptors were taken from a woman in her twenties or thirties with COVID-19, enrolled during active disease. CDR3s include the opening cysteine and the closing phenylalanine or tryptophan. The D gene is left open where the match is weak. Only some rows state a clone size, as once, few, many or a class for expanded clones.

D,J,V,size,DNA,CDR3
TRBD1,TRBJ1-5,TRBV27,NA,TGTGCCAGCACTTCGACAGGGTTAGGTCAGCCCCAGCATTTT,CASTSTGLGQPQHF
TRBD1,TRBJ1-4,TRBV5-1,NA,TGCGCCAGCAGCGGCGGACAGGGAAAGGGTGAAAAACTGTTTTTT,CASSGGQGKGEKLFF
NA,TRBJ1-6,TRBV9,NA,TGTGCCAGCAGCCTAACAGGGAACAATTCACCCCTCCACTTT,CASSLTGNNSPLHF
NA,TRBJ2-7,TRBV7-2,once,TGTGCCAGCAGCTCGTCTCCAGGGGACGAGCAGTACTTC,CASSSSPGDEQYF
NA,TRBJ1-1,TRBV20-1,NA,TGCAGTGCTAGTGGCGCTGAAGCTTTCTTT,CSASGAEAFF
NA,TRBJ1-1,TRBV5-1,NA,TGCGCCAGCAGCTTGGACACCACATTGAACACTGAAGCTTTCTTT,CASSLDTTLNTEAFF
NA,TRBJ2-7,TRBV21-1,NA,TGTGCCAGCGGCCTCGAGCAGTACTTC,CASGLEQYF
TRBD1,TRBJ1-4,TRBV2,NA,TGTGCCACCAGGACAGGGGGGACTGAAAAACTGTTTTTT,CATRTGGTEKLFF
TRBD1,TRBJ1-1,TRBV27,NA,TGTGCCAGCAGTGCGACAGGGTACCTGAACACTGAAGCTTTCTTT,CASSATGYLNTEAFF
TRBD1,TRBJ1-3,TRBV6-5,NA,TGTGCCAGCAGGGACAGGGTGAACTCTGGAAACACCATATATTTT,CASRDRVNSGNTIYF
TRBD1,TRBJ1-1,TRBV4-3,NA,TGCGCCAGCAGCCACGGTCGGACAGGGCCGAACACTGAAGCTTTCTTT,CASSHGRTGPNTEAFF
NA,TRBJ1-5,TRBV28,NA,TGTGCCAGCAGGCCGCCAGGGGATACGAATCAGCCCCAGCATTTT,CASRPPGDTNQPQHF
NA,TRBJ1-1,TRBV12-3/TRBV12-4,NA,TGTGCCAGCAGTTCCTCAGACTTCACTGAAGCTTTCTTT,CASSSSDFTEAFF
TRBD2,TRBJ2-3,TRBV5-4,NA,TGTGCCAGCAGCTTACCGACTAGCGGCCATACAGATACGCAGTATTTT,CASSLPTSGHTDTQYF
TRBD1,TRBJ2-7,TRBV6-5,NA,TGTGCCAGCAGTTTCGGGGACAGGGTGGGCGAGCAGTACTTC,CASSFGDRVGEQYF
NA,TRBJ1-2,TRBV7-3,once,TGTGCCAGCAGCTCCCCCCAGGGGCGCGTCTATGGCTACACCTTC,CASSSPQGRVYGYTF
TRBD2,TRBJ2-7,TRBV10-2,NA,TGCGCCACAACGAGGGGTGGTAGCGGGAGGTACGAGCAGTACTTC,CATTRGGSGRYEQYF
TRBD2,TRBJ2-3,TRBV4-2,NA,TGTGCCAGCAGCCCCGGACTAGCGGGTATAACCATCCCGGGCACAGATACGCAGTATTTT,CASSPGLAGITIPGTDTQYF
TRBD2,TRBJ2-1,TRBV27,NA,TGTGCCAGCAGTTCCCCTGGGACTAGCGGTTTTGATGAGCAGTTCTTC,CASSSPGTSGFDEQFF
TRBD1,TRBJ1-1,TRBV12-5,few,TGTGCTAGTGGTTTGACAGGGGACAGGACTGAAGCTTTCTTT,CASGLTGDRTEAFF
TRBD1,TRBJ2-5,TRBV29-1,NA,TGCAGCGTTTCCCGTGGGGGACAGCTTGGCCGGGGGACCCAGTACTTC,CSVSRGGQLGRGTQYF
NA,TRBJ1-5,TRBV19,NA,TGTGCCAGTATGCGCGGGTTGGGTCAGCCCCAGCATTTT,CASMRGLGQPQHF
TRBD1,TRBJ1-5,TRBV19,NA,TGTGCCAGTAAGGGGGCGTCGAGCAATCAGCCCCAGCATTTT,CASKGASSNQPQHF
NA,TRBJ2-5,TRBV6-1,NA,TGTGCCAGCAGTGAAGCGGGCAGTCAAGAGACCCAGTACTTC,CASSEAGSQETQYF
NA,TRBJ1-2,TRBV28,once,TGTGCCAGCAGTTTGCGGGCTATGGGTTACACCTTC,CASSLRAMGYTF
NA,TRBJ2-5,TRBV30,NA,TGTGCCTGGAGTGTTAGACAGTACCAAGAGACCCAGTACTTC,CAWSVRQYQETQYF
NA,TRBJ2-6,TRBV2,NA,TGTGCCAGCAGTGAAGTCGGAGTCGGGGCCAACGTCCTGACTTTC,CASSEVGVGANVLTF
TRBD2,TRBJ2-3,TRBV6-4,NA,TGTGCCAGCAGTCCGACTAGCGGGAGTGCAGATACGCAGTATTTT,CASSPTSGSADTQYF
TRBD1,TRBJ1-6,TRBV6-4,NA,TGTGCCAGCAGTGACGGACAGGACAATTCACCCCTCCACTTT,CASSDGQDNSPLHF
TRBD1,TRBJ2-4,TRBV29-1,NA,TGCAGCGTTGAGGGAACAGGGGGTGCCAAAAACATTCAGTACTTC,CSVEGTGGAKNIQYF
TRBD2,TRBJ2-3,TRBV5-1,NA,TGCGCCAGCAGCTTGACTAGCGGGACAGATACGCAGTATTTT,CASSLTSGTDTQYF
NA,TRBJ1-1,TRBV18,NA,TGTGCCAGCTCAGCACGACAGAACACTGAAGCTTTCTTT,CASSARQNTEAFF
NA,TRBJ1-6,TRBV28,NA,TGTGCCAGCAGCACAGGACCTTCACCCCTCCACTTT,CASSTGPSPLHF
NA,TRBJ2-7,TRBV11-2,NA,TGTGCCAGCCAGGTCACTCCCCCCTACGAGCAGTACTTC,CASQVTPPYEQYF
NA,TRBJ1-4,TRBV11-2,NA,TGTGCCAGCAGCTTAAATCAGGGAAGCTTAGCAAAACTGTTTTTT,CASSLNQGSLAKLFF
NA,TRBJ2-3,TRBV18,NA,TGTGCCAGCTCACCACAGAGTCTTGAGACAGATACGCAGTATTTT,CASSPQSLETDTQYF